These T cell receptor beta chains were read from a single sample in a study of cytomegalovirus exposure and HLA in healthy donors. The repertoire was sequenced with immunoSEQ multiplex PCR; TCRdb's copy has only in-frame clones and lacks some. The profile shows hundreds of thousands of clones, more than 80% of them singletons. The source material was PBMCs. The receptors stem from a woman younger than 35 in good health and CMV-seronegative. Each CDR3 is given with its conserved first and last residue. The D gene is left open where the match is weak. Size is omitted from some rows. Given values are once, few, many or a class for expanded clones.

j_call clone_size v_call d_call cdr3_aa cdr3_nt
TRBJ1-2 NA TRBV28 TRBD1 CASSLSNDRAGHTF TGTGCCAGCAGTTTATCCAATGACAGGGCAGGCCACACCTTC
TRBJ1-1 once TRBV7-9 NA CASSPFGSEAFF TGTGCCAGCAGTCCCTTCGGGAGTGAAGCTTTCTTT
TRBJ2-2 NA TRBV5-1 NA CASSSYRGGKVGELFF TGCGCCAGCAGCTCATACAGGGGAGGAAAGGTCGGGGAGCTGTTTTTT
TRBJ1-1 once TRBV30 TRBD1 CAWSGGTGATEAFF TGTGCCTGGAGCGGGGGGACAGGGGCTACTGAAGCTTTCTTT
TRBJ2-7 NA TRBV2 TRBD1 CASSEGTGRGEQYF TGTGCCAGCAGTGAAGGGACAGGCAGGGGGGAGCAGTACTTC
TRBJ2-7 NA TRBV7-6 TRBD2 CASSPEVSSGAAYEQYF TGTGCCAGCAGCCCCGAGGTATCTAGCGGGGCGGCCTACGAGCAGTACTTC
TRBJ2-7 NA TRBV28 TRBD1 CASSTRQGPYEQYF TGTGCCAGCAGTACGAGACAGGGGCCCTACGAGCAGTACTTC
TRBJ1-6 few TRBV28 NA CASSLWGESGQNSPLHF TGTGCCAGCAGTTTATGGGGCGAGTCAGGGCAGAATTCACCCCTCCACTTT
TRBJ2-5 NA TRBV6-6 TRBD1 CASSYLRQGETQYF TGTGCCAGCAGTTACTTACGACAGGGGGAGACCCAGTACTTC
TRBJ1-3 NA TRBV15 NA CATSRDRENTIYF TGTGCCACCAGCAGAGATCGGGAAAACACCATATATTTT
TRBJ1-1 NA TRBV19 NA CASSMNRVLNTEAFF TGTGCCAGTAGTATGAACAGGGTACTGAACACTGAAGCTTTCTTT
TRBJ2-2 NA TRBV10-1 NA CASSEVPTMDSGELFF TGCGCCAGCAGTGAGGTTCCGACAATGGATAGCGGGGAGCTGTTTTTT
TRBJ2-7 NA TRBV11-2 NA CASSLMRDYEQYF TGTGCCAGCAGCTTGATGCGGGACTACGAGCAGTACTTC
TRBJ2-3 NA TRBV27 TRBD1 CASSLEGTESTDTQYF TGTGCCAGCAGCCTCGAAGGGACAGAAAGCACAGATACGCAGTATTTT
TRBJ2-3 once TRBV7-2 TRBD2 CASSLAPGTSGGVSSTDTQYF TGTGCCAGCAGCTTAGCCCCCGGGACTAGCGGGGGGGTCTCTAGCACAGATACGCAGTATTTT
TRBJ2-7 NA TRBV12-2 NA CASRPPPRQGAKSYEQYF TGTGCAAGTCGCCCTCCCCCACGCCAGGGGGCAAAATCTTACGAGCAGTACTTC
TRBJ1-5 few TRBV2 NA CASTRGDYSNQPQHF TGTGCCAGCACCCGAGGGGACTATAGCAATCAGCCCCAGCATTTT
TRBJ2-3 NA TRBV14 NA CASSQDPLDPATDTQYF TGTGCCAGCAGCCAAGATCCGCTAGACCCAGCTACAGATACGCAGTATTTT
TRBJ2-1 NA TRBV11-2 TRBD2 CASSSRLAGETYNEQFF TGTGCCAGCAGCTCAAGACTAGCGGGGGAGACCTACAATGAGCAGTTCTTC
TRBJ2-5 NA TRBV5-4 TRBD2 CASSLRSGGARETQYF TGTGCCAGCAGCTTGCGTAGCGGGGGGGCTCGAGAGACCCAGTACTTC
TRBJ2-2 NA TRBV28 NA CASTILSTGELFF TGTGCCAGCACTATTCTGTCGACCGGGGAGCTGTTTTTT
TRBJ2-1 NA TRBV2 TRBD2 CASRAGEPYNEQFF TGTGCCAGCCGAGCGGGAGAACCCTACAATGAGCAGTTCTTC
TRBJ1-1 NA TRBV27 NA CASSSSVNTEAFF TGTGCCAGCAGTTCTTCCGTGAACACTGAAGCTTTCTTT
TRBJ2-4 NA TRBV11-2 NA CASSPPSGNIQYF TGTGCCAGCAGCCCCCCCTCGGGAAACATTCAGTACTTC
TRBJ1-1 once TRBV18 NA CASSTDLVNTEAFF TGTGCCAGCTCAACAGATCTGGTGAACACTGAAGCTTTCTTT
TRBJ2-3 NA TRBV18 NA CASSRSMGLNTDTQYF TGTGCCAGCTCACGCAGCATGGGCCTGAACACAGATACGCAGTATTTT
TRBJ1-1 NA TRBV30 NA CAWSRGTEAFF TGTGCCTGGAGCAGGGGCACTGAAGCTTTCTTT
TRBJ2-7 NA TRBV28 NA CASSPRTKLRSYEQYF TGTGCCAGCAGCCCCCGCACGAAACTCCGGTCCTACGAGCAGTACTTC
TRBJ1-5 once TRBV15 TRBD1 CATSRVGQGAGQPQHF TGTGCCACCAGCAGAGTGGGACAGGGGGCTGGCCAGCCCCAGCATTTT
TRBJ2-3 once TRBV30 NA CAWSPPGGDTQYF TGTGCCTGGAGTCCGCCAGGTGGAGATACGCAGTATTTT
TRBJ2-7 NA TRBV2 TRBD1 CASNAPGQGSVYEQYF TGTGCCAGCAATGCCCCCGGACAGGGGTCGGTCTACGAGCAGTACTTC
TRBJ1-4 NA TRBV25-1 NA CASSAFATNEKLFF TGTGCCAGCAGTGCATTTGCAACTAATGAAAAACTGTTTTTT
TRBJ2-7 NA TRBV27 NA CATSGGQTDYEQYF TGTGCCACCTCCGGGGGACAGACCGACTACGAGCAGTACTTC
TRBJ2-1 NA TRBV28 NA CASSFGTETYNEQFF TGTGCCAGCAGTTTTGGGACTGAAACCTACAATGAGCAGTTCTTC
TRBJ2-3 NA TRBV29-1 TRBD2 CSAEAGGTDTQYF TGCAGCGCTGAAGCGGGGGGTACAGATACGCAGTATTTT
TRBJ2-5 NA TRBV7-2 TRBD2 CASSLTSGFRLTETQYF TGTGCCAGCAGCTTAACTAGCGGGTTCCGCCTGACGGAGACCCAGTACTTC
TRBJ2-4 NA TRBV11-2 NA CASSLMGGLAKNIQYF TGTGCCAGCAGCTTGATGGGCGGGCTAGCCAAAAACATTCAGTACTTC
TRBJ1-2 few TRBV6-5 TRBD1 CASRTGNYGYTF TGTGCCAGCCGGACAGGGAACTATGGCTACACCTTC
TRBJ2-7 NA TRBV5-6 TRBD1 CASSWDRVVTEQYF TGTGCCAGCAGCTGGGACAGGGTCGTCACCGAGCAGTACTTC
TRBJ1-2 NA TRBV6-1 NA CASTPRVLFGYTF TGTGCCAGCACCCCCCGGGTTCTATTTGGCTACACCTTC
TRBJ1-1 NA TRBV28 NA CASSLGQVNTEAFF TGTGCCAGCAGTTTAGGTCAGGTAAACACTGAAGCTTTCTTT
TRBJ2-3 NA TRBV15 NA CATSRTPVDTQYF TGTGCCACCAGCAGAACTCCCGTGGATACGCAGTATTTT
TRBJ2-5 NA TRBV7-9 NA CASSPPRGAPQETQYF TGTGCCAGCAGCCCTCCGCGGGGAGCCCCCCAAGAGACCCAGTACTTC
TRBJ2-2 NA TRBV5-1 TRBD2 CATREGPGAGELFF TGCGCCACTAGGGAGGGGCCGGGCGCCGGGGAGCTGTTTTTT
TRBJ2-3 NA TRBV15 NA CATSLFLTDTQYF TGTGCCACCAGCTTGTTCCTCACAGATACGCAGTATTTT
TRBJ1-1 NA TRBV29-1 NA CSVEERRQLYRGTEAFF TGCAGCGTTGAAGAGCGGAGGCAGCTCTATAGAGGGACTGAAGCTTTCTTT
TRBJ1-3 NA TRBV14 NA CASSVAPRDRSDTIYF TGTGCCAGCAGCGTGGCCCCCAGAGACAGGAGCGACACCATATATTTT
TRBJ2-1 NA TRBV30 TRBD2 CAWSAGLAGPNEQFF TGTGCCTGGAGTGCAGGACTAGCGGGACCCAATGAGCAGTTCTTC
TRBJ1-1 NA TRBV7-9 TRBD1 CASSPNRDRGGHTEAFF TGTGCCAGCAGCCCCAACCGGGACAGGGGAGGCCACACTGAAGCTTTCTTT
TRBJ1-3 NA TRBV28 NA CASSLRRDGNTIYF TGTGCCAGCAGTTTACGCAGGGATGGAAACACCATATATTTT